Sequencing of this TCR beta chain was carried out in a study of regulatory T cells in long-lasting Graves disease. Time point given: newly diagnosed GD, antithyroid drugs for less than 3 months. PBMCs were the source of the RNA used for TCR sequencing. Each of the patients was recruited from an endocrinology department situated in Xi'an, China. For TCR beta, libraries came from iRepertoire HTBI primers and Arm-PCR of CDR3 regions. Using its own MiXCR run on the multiplex PCR reads, TCRdb lists one record per CDR3 protein. The top ten hold 15% to 20% of the sample, which has hundreds of thousands of distinct CDR3 sequences, approximately 15% seen once. CDR1 SGDLS and CDR2 YYNGEE come from the germline V gene. Trimming removed 0 bases at V and 7 bases at J, with 16 bases between. This CDR3 has 16 residues. This clonotype was observed a handful of times. The data were also submitted as part of a second study, on T cells in Graves' hyperthyroidism and ophthalmopathy. That work contributes: The HTBI primer set drove a first-round RT-PCR of the TCR CDR3. It was a median about seven months before onset that the model predicted ophthalmopathy.

This sample comprised peripheral blood mononuclear cells (PBMCs), obtained at new diagnosis, from a patient treated with antithyroid drugs. This TCR came from a woman in her 30s with Graves disease. J is TRBJ1-4 and V is TRBV9, with D unresolved. DNA for the CDR3: TGTGCCAGCAGCGTAGCAGCCGGCGGGTTAGGTGAAAAACTGTTTTTT. It yields the protein CASSVAAGGLGEKLFF. Filled out from reference TRBV9 and TRBJ1-4, the complete variable domain reads DSGVTQTPKHLITATGQRVTLRCSPRSGDLSVYWYQQSLDQGLQFLIQYYNGEERAKGNILERFSAQQFPDLHSELNLSSLELGDSALYFCASSVAAGGLGEKLFFGSGTQLSVL.